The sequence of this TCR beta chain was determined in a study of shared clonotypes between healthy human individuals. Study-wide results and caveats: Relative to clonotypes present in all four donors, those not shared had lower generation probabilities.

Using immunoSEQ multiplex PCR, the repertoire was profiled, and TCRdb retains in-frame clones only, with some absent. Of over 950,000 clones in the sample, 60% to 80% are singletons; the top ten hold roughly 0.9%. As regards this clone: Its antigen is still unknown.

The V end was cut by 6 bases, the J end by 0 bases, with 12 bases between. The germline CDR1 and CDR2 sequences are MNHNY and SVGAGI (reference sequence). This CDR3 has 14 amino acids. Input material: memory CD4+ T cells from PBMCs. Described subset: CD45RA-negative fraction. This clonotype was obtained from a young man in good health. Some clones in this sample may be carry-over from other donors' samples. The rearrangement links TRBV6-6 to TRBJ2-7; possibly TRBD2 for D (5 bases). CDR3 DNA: TGTGCCAGCAGACGCGGAGGAGGCTCCTACGAGCAGTACTTC. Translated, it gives CASRRGGGSYEQYF.